The 32 T cell receptor beta chains below come from one sample, sequenced in a study of cytomegalovirus exposure and HLA in healthy donors. The PCR employed 60 Vbeta primers together with 13 Jbeta primers. Libraries were prepared by immunoSEQ multiplex PCR; TCRdb keeps only in-frame clonotypes and omits some of them. The data show approximately 110,000 clones, 74% seen once. The specimen sequenced was PBMCs. The receptors derive from a woman in her thirties or forties in good health and CMV-seropositive.

V is TRBV5-1 and J is TRBJ2-1, with 9 bases matching TRBD1. V lost 1 base, J lost 5 bases, and 7 bases stayed unmatched. The CDR3 contains 16 residues. Germline CDR1 SGHRS, CDR2 YFSETQ. CDR3 region: CASSLRLGTGNNEQFF. CDR3 sequence (DNA): TGCGCCAGCAGCTTGAGATTGGGGACAGGGAACAATGAGCAGTTCTTC.

This clone was counted a few times. The V and J genes are TRBV12-5 and TRBJ2-7; 9 bases match TRBD1. Germline CDR1 LGHNT, CDR2 FRNRAP. CDR3 length: 13 amino acids. The junction had 4 bases not matched to a gene; V was cut back by 5 bases and J by 5 bases. As DNA, the CDR3 is TGTGCTAGTGGTCCGGACAGGGGAGACGAGCAGTACTTC. Amino acids: CASGPDRGDEQYF.

The V call is TRBV27, the J call TRBJ2-1; 7 positions match TRBD2. The J segment lost 4 bases and the V segment lost 4 bases, leaving 7 bases of the junction unmatched. Germline CDR1 and CDR2: MNHEY and SMNVEV (reference sequence). CDR3 length: 15 amino acids. The CDR3 spells CASSSAGLNYNEQFF. CDR3 bases: TGTGCCAGCAGTTCAGCGGGGTTGAATTACAATGAGCAGTTCTTC.

This clone appeared a few times. The V call is TRBV7-2, the J call TRBJ2-2, with a possible D match to TRBD2 (6 bases). Germline V gene lookup returns CDR1 SGHTA and CDR2 FQGNSA. The CDR3 loop spans 17 amino acids. V was clipped by 4 bases and J by 2 bases, with 17 bases between them. CDR3 in DNA: TGTGCCAGCAGCTCCCGTTGGGGGAGGTTTAACACCGGGGAGCTGTTTTTT. This translates into CASSSRWGRFNTGELFF.

The genes are TRBV20-1 and TRBJ2-1, with unresolved D. V lost 6 bases and J lost 4, with 4 bases in between. The CDR3 has 10 amino acids. Germline V CDR1 and CDR2: DFQATT, SNEGSKA (reference sequence). The CDR3 nucleotides are TGCAGTGCCACTTACAATGAGCAGTTCTTC. The encoded protein is CSATYNEQFF.

The chain has TRBV11-1 and TRBJ2-7; 11 nucleotides agree with TRBD1. V was pared by 5 bases and J by 4 bases, with 7 bases of the junction left unmatched. Per the germline V gene, CDR1 is SGHAT and CDR2 is FQDESV (reference sequence). The CDR3 spans 15 residues. The CDR3, as DNA: TGTGCCAGCAGCCTCGGACAGGGGGCGACTTACGAGCAGTACTTC. Residues: CASSLGQGATYEQYF.

The V gene is TRBV5-6, the J gene TRBJ1-2, with 9 positions matching TRBD1. J lost 7 bases, V lost 5 bases, and 12 bases had no gene match. The CDR3 spans 15 residues. Germline V CDR1 and CDR2: SGHDT, YYEEEE. The CDR3 nucleotides are TGTGCCAGCAGAAAAATTGGGACAGGGATCTTTGGCTACACCTTC. Amino acid sequence: CASRKIGTGIFGYTF.

The chain uses TRBV10-3 and TRBJ2-5, with 12 positions matching TRBD1. This CDR3 has 16 residues. V shed 3 bases, J shed 5 bases, and the junction held 7 bases outside the gene matches. Germline loops: CDR1 ENHRY, CDR2 SYGVKD. The CDR3 region is CAISEQPGQGAETQYF. The CDR3 DNA reads TGTGCCATCAGTGAACAACCGGGACAGGGGGCGGAGACCCAGTACTTC.

This rearrangement joins TRBV6-6 to TRBJ2-7; 7 positions agree with TRBD1. CDR3 length: 15 amino acids. V lost 4 bases to trimming and J lost 5 bases; unmatched junction nucleotides: 11. CDR1 is MNHNY, CDR2 SVGAGI, per germline (reference sequence). The CDR3 region is CASSFLGTVGHEQYF. CDR3 bases: TGTGCCAGCAGTTTCCTCGGGACAGTTGGCCACGAGCAGTACTTC.

The CDR3 spells CSVEDPGRYTEAFF. CDR3 bases: TGCAGCGTTGAAGATCCCGGCAGGTACACTGAAGCTTTCTTT. The V call is TRBV29-1, the J call TRBJ1-1, with D uncertain. Trimming pared 0 bases from V and 3 bases from J, leaving 11 bases between. CDR3 length: 14 amino acids. CDR1 and CDR2 from the germline V gene are SQVTM and ANQGSEA.

The chain recombines TRBV7-9 with TRBJ1-2; a weak D match, TRBD1 (5 bases). The CDR3 extends over 14 amino acids. The germline gives CDR1 SEHNR, CDR2 FQNEAQ (reference sequence). V was clipped by 3 bases and J by 7 bases, with 15 bases between them. CDR3 in amino acids: CASSLAGKEGGYTF. The CDR3 DNA reads TGTGCCAGCAGCTTGGCAGGGAAAGAAGGTGGCTACACCTTC. Variable domain in full (rest from reference TRBV7-9 and TRBJ1-2): DTGVSQNPRHKITKRGQNVTFRCDPISEHNRLYWYRQTLGQGPEFLTYFQNEAQLEKSRLLSDRFSAERPKGSFSTLEIQRTEQGDSAMYLCASSLAGKEGGYTFGSGTRLTVV.

This chain connects TRBV11-3 to TRBJ2-3; weak D call: TRBD1 (5 bases). The CDR3 runs to 17 residues. Trimming removed 5 bases at V and 2 bases at J, with 20 bases between. Germline CDR1 reads SGHNT; CDR2 reads YENEEA. This CDR3 reads CASSRGRSSTTTDTQYF. The CDR3 DNA reads TGTGCCAGCAGCAGGGGCAGGTCCTCTACCACCACAGATACGCAGTATTTT.

The V call is TRBV6-6, the J call TRBJ2-1, with D tentatively TRBD1 (5 bases). V lost 3 bases and J lost 8, with 14 bases in between. Germline V gene lookup returns CDR1 MNHNY and CDR2 SVGAGI (reference sequence). The CDR3 covers 14 residues. CDR3 sequence (DNA): TGTGCCAGCAGTTATCACAGACAGTACGATGAGCAGTTCTTC. Translating it yields CASSYHRQYDEQFF.

CDR3 protein: CASSLDAGTEAFF. CDR3 sequence (DNA): TGTGCCAGCAGCTTGGACGCGGGGACTGAAGCTTTCTTT. This chain uses TRBV5-4 with TRBJ1-1; D remains ambiguous. The CDR3 is 13 amino acids. Trimming took 0 bases from V and 5 from J, leaving 8 bases between them. Germline-derived CDR1 and CDR2 are SGHNT and YYREEE (reference sequence). Using reference TRBV5-4 and TRBJ1-1 for the parts outside the CDR3, the full variable domain is ETGVTQSPTHLIKTRGQQVTLRCSSQSGHNTVSWYQQALGQGPQFIFQYYREEENGRGNFPPRFSGLQFPNYSSELNVNALELDDSALYLCASSLDAGTEAFFGQGTRLTVV.

This clone appeared a single time. The chain joins TRBV10-3 to TRBJ2-3; weak D call: TRBD1 (5 bases). The germline V and J ends were trimmed by 5 bases and 2 bases, with 11 bases remaining between them. Germline values: CDR1 ENHRY, CDR2 SYGVKD. The CDR3 runs 14 residues. The CDR3 sequence: CAISRRAITDTQYF. The DNA of the CDR3 is TGTGCCATCAGTCGCAGGGCGATCACAGATACGCAGTATTTT.

The chain couples TRBV30 to TRBJ1-1, with TRBD1 identical over 7 bases. With 3 bases clipped from V and 1 base from J, the junction kept 2 bases outside the gene matches. The CDR3 is 13 residues long. The germline CDR1 and CDR2 sequences are GTSNPN and SVGIG (reference sequence). The CDR3 region is CAWRGDRNTEAFF. For the CDR3, the DNA is TGTGCCTGGAGGGGGGACAGGAACACTGAAGCTTTCTTT.

The chain links TRBV19 to TRBJ1-1; D uncertain. Deletions cut 2 bases from V and 8 bases from J, with 15 bases between. The CDR3 spans 14 residues. Germline loops: CDR1 LNHDA, CDR2 SQIVND (reference sequence). CDR3 sequence (DNA): TGTGCCAGTAGTATAAACGGTGGAGAGTCCGAAGCTTTCTTT. This sequence encodes CASSINGGESEAFF.

The chain is built from TRBV29-1 and TRBJ1-2; D is unresolved. The germline V gene encodes CDR1 SQVTM and CDR2 ANQGSEA. Trimming cost V 7 bases and J 5 bases, with 11 bases left between them. The CDR3 contains 11 residues. In nucleotides, the CDR3 is TGCAGCGCGACGGAGGATTATGGCTACACCTTC. Translating it yields CSATEDYGYTF.

The V call is TRBV6-5, the J call TRBJ1-4; D may be TRBD1 (6 bases). V was trimmed by 0 bases and J by 7 bases, leaving 12 bases between them. The CDR3 covers 15 residues. Per germline, CDR1 MNHEY and CDR2 SVGAGI. This chain's CDR3 is CASSYSTGGGEKLFF. The CDR3 nucleotides read TGTGCCAGCAGTTACTCAACGGGGGGCGGTGAAAAACTGTTTTTT.

The chain joins TRBV4-2 to TRBJ2-5; no clear D. Germline V gives CDR1 LGHNA, CDR2 YNFKEQ. CDR3 length: 15 amino acids. The V end lost 2 bases, the J end lost 0 bases, and 10 bases lay between the germline ends. The CDR3 protein is CASSQSERNQETQYF. The CDR3 nucleotides are TGTGCCAGCAGCCAATCCGAGAGGAACCAAGAGACCCAGTACTTC.

This clone was counted once. The chain combines TRBV13 with TRBJ2-3, with D perhaps matching TRBD1 (5 bases). Trimming took off 1 base at V and 0 bases at J, with 8 bases between the two ends. CDR1 PRHDT and CDR2 FYEKMQ come from the germline V gene (reference sequence). The length of the CDR3 is 15 residues. In DNA, the CDR3 is TGTGCCAGCAGCTTAGCAGGGCCTAGCACAGATACGCAGTATTTT. This translates into CASSLAGPSTDTQYF.

The chain recombines TRBV13 with TRBJ2-4, with unresolved D. Trimming took 5 bases from V and 1 from J, leaving 9 bases between them. CDR1 and CDR2 (germline): PRHDT, FYEKMQ (reference sequence). The CDR3 sequence is 14 residues long. CDR3 DNA sequence: TGTGCCAGCAGCCCCCCGGTTGCCAAAAACATTCAGTACTTC. Protein: CASSPPVAKNIQYF.

This clone has at least ten counts. The chain recombines TRBV14 with TRBJ1-1; D unresolved. Germline V gene lookup returns CDR1 SGHDN and CDR2 FVKESK. The CDR3 has 14 amino acids. V gave up 5 bases and J gave up 0 bases, with 10 bases separating them. This CDR3 is CASSLPGVNTEAFF. The CDR3 nucleotides are TGTGCCAGCAGCTTACCCGGGGTGAACACTGAAGCTTTCTTT.

This chain uses TRBV7-9 with TRBJ2-7; tentative D call: TRBD1 (5 bases). Germline V CDR1 and CDR2: SEHNR, FQNEAQ (reference sequence). The length of the CDR3 is 14 residues. V was clipped by 4 bases and J by 2 bases, with 12 bases between them. CDR3 nucleotide sequence: TGTGCCAGCAGCTCGCCAGGGTATCCCTACGAGCAGTACTTC. Translation: CASSSPGYPYEQYF.

The chain carries TRBV5-1 and TRBJ2-3; maybe TRBD1 (5 bases). V was pared by 2 bases and J by 2 bases, with 9 bases between. Looked up from germline, CDR1 is SGHRS and CDR2 is YFSETQ. The CDR3 has 14 residues. The CDR3 nucleotides are TGCGCCAGCAGCTTAGTAGGGGTCACAGATACGCAGTATTTT. This encodes CASSLVGVTDTQYF.

This clone came up a few times. A read error may produce the germline difference seen at one junction end. The chain combines TRBV7-9 with TRBJ1-1, with a weak D call TRBD1 (6 bases). The CDR3 totals 15 residues. Germline CDR1 reads SEHNR; CDR2 reads FQNEAQ (reference sequence). For the CDR3, the DNA is TGTTCCAGCAGCTTAATGGGTTCAGGGGACACTGAAGCTTTCTTT. Translation gives CSSSLMGSGDTEAFF.

V usage is TRBV27 and J usage is TRBJ2-7; the match to TRBD2 covers 15 bases. CDR3 size: 16 residues. V lost 1 base and J lost 9; bases outside the gene matches: 7. The V gene's germline CDR1 is MNHEY and CDR2 SMNVEV (reference sequence). The CDR3, as DNA: TGTGCCAGCAGTTTATACGGACTAGCGGGAGGGGTTCGGCAGTACTTC. Its translation is CASSLYGLAGGVRQYF.

The J gene is TRBJ2-1, the V gene TRBV5-1, with D uncertain. Trimming left V 6 bases short and J 7 bases short, with 17 bases between. Germline V gene sequence: CDR1 SGHRS, CDR2 YFSETQ. The CDR3 runs to 14 residues. This CDR3 reads CASKLLPVVNEQFF. The CDR3, as DNA: TGCGCCAGCAAGCTCCTCCCGGTTGTAAATGAGCAGTTCTTC.

The chain recombines TRBV28 with TRBJ2-1; 9 nucleotides match TRBD2. V lost 5 bases to trimming and J lost 10 bases; unmatched junction nucleotides: 6. CDR3 length: 13 residues. Looked up from germline, CDR1 is MDHEN and CDR2 is SYDVKM. CDR3 sequence reads: CASSIAGEWEQFF. CDR3 sequence (DNA): TGTGCCAGCAGTATAGCGGGAGAATGGGAGCAGTTCTTC.

This sequence joins TRBV19 and TRBJ1-5; 12 bases agree with TRBD1. The germline V gene encodes CDR1 LNHDA and CDR2 SQIVND (reference sequence). Germline trimming cut 6 bases from V and 7 bases from J; bases unmatched to any gene: 4. The CDR3 consists of 14 residues. The CDR3 coding sequence is TGTGCCAGTAGCACCGGGACAGGGGGCCAGCCCCAGCATTTT. Translating it yields CASSTGTGGQPQHF.

The chain carries TRBV5-1 and TRBJ2-7; 10 nucleotides line up with TRBD2. Unmatched junction bases numbered 8, after V lost 0 bases and J lost 2 bases. The CDR3 sequence is 17 residues long. In germline, CDR1 is SGHRS, CDR2 YFSETQ. The CDR3 reads CASSLVRTSGRPYEQYF. As DNA, the CDR3 is TGCGCCAGCAGCTTGGTGAGGACTAGCGGACGACCCTACGAGCAGTACTTC.

This clone has more than one count but fewer than ten. The rearrangement joins TRBV6-1 to TRBJ2-7; D call uncertain. Germline loops: CDR1 MNHNS, CDR2 SASEGT. Trimming removed 3 bases from V and 4 bases from J, with 10 bases in between. The CDR3 spans 13 residues. CDR3: CASSEANYYEQYF. For the CDR3, the DNA is TGTGCCAGCAGTGAGGCTAACTATTACGAGCAGTACTTC.